This T cell receptor beta chain was documented in a study of technical replicates of blood from a few donors. Sequencing was performed with immunoSEQ multiplex PCR; in TCRdb, only in-frame clones are kept and a portion is missing. The sample lists tens of thousands of clones, about 86% seen once, with approximately 5.4% in the top ten. Germline loops: CDR1 SGHTA, CDR2 FQGNSA. The length of the CDR3 is 16 residues. The source material was PBMCs. This sequence originates from a human donor in good health. Some clones in this sample may be carry-over from other donors' samples. The V and J genes are TRBV7-2 and TRBJ2-5, with 8 bases aligning to TRBD2. The J call is uncertain, as TRBJ2-7 better fits the DNA end. The DNA for the CDR3 is TGTGCCAGCAGCTCGGGGGGGAGGGACGGAGCCTACGAGCAGTACTTC. Translating gives CASSSGGRDGAYEQYF.